These T cell receptor beta chains were read from a single sample in a study of metastatic and nonmetastatic thyroid tumors. TCRdb reanalyzed the PCR reads via MiXCR. Here the sample spans approximately 41,000 clones, 28% being singletons. What was sequenced was blood. The receptors derive from a male donor with papillary thyroid cancer or a benign thyroid nodule (not recorded which). Some clones in this sample may be carry-over from other donors' samples. CDR3s include the opening cysteine and the closing phenylalanine or tryptophan. Clone size is given for some rows only: seen once, a few or many times, or a class if the clone is expanded.

cdr3_aa,clone_size,v_call
CASRGTGVDYEQYF,medium-sized,TRBV12-3/TRBV12-4
CASSFSGFLIEKYF,few,TRBV27
CASSSSPPGWGQPQHF,many,TRBV7-8
CASSEWVLTSYEHYF,few,TRBV6-1
CATSTLTSYEQYF,few,TRBV15
CVGRELANTGELFF,.,TRBV2
CASSPQGDTQYF,many,TRBV25-1
CASSKTSGNVETQYF,.,TRBV7-2
CASSPREAFPGEKLFF,medium-sized,TRBV5-8
CASSEQDRNQPQHF,many,TRBV6-1
CSALRVSSYNSPLHF,.,TRBV20-1
CASSESDRLELGYTF,few,TRBV25-1
CASSTPLLAEHNEQFF,many,TRBV27
CASSGHSTGELFF,.,TRBV7-3
CASSWGTATSQHF,.,TRBV12-3/TRBV12-4
CAISVSGGLANYGYTF,many,TRBV10-3
CASSGSKAEQYF,few,TRBV2
CASGVEQFF,many,TRBV2
CAIIYSGTGGNQPQHF,few,TRBV6-6
CVSRAGENEHFF,.,TRBV6-1
CASSEASSGGAFEQFF,many,TRBV6-1
CASSTPQAPGYDQYF,.,TRBV19
CSARDSHSIAYEQYF,.,TRBV20-1
CASTKPGAEKLFF,.,TRBV5-1
CASSDGGIGNTIYF,.,TRBV10-1
CASSQDWWTGATEAFF,many,TRBV14